Shown below are 4 T cell receptor beta chains from a single sample sequenced in a study of spatial heterogeneity in lung cancer. Time point meaning: sample taken at primary tumor resection. TCRdb reprocessed the 5' RACE reads with MiXCR, giving one entry per CDR3 protein. The sample records about 8,600 distinct CDR3 sequences, 4% to 5.5% being singletons. This specimen was PBMCs, taken at surgery. The receptors originated from a male donor with early-stage non-small cell lung cancer.

The chain carries TRBV6-2 or TRBV6-3 and TRBJ2-7, with TRBD1 identical over 9 bases. Germline V gene data show CDR1 as MNHEY and CDR2 as SVGEGT. The ends lost 2 bases at V and 6 bases at J; junction bases unmatched: 11. The CDR3 sequence is 16 residues long. The CDR3 DNA is TGTGCCAGCAGTTACCCCCCGGGACAGGGAATACCCGAGCAGTACGTC. Protein sequence: CASSYPPGQGIPEQYV.

This clonotype was found many times. The chain couples TRBV18 to TRBJ2-5, with unresolved D. The CDR3 consists of 14 residues. Germline V CDR1 and CDR2: KGHSH, LQKENI. The V end lost 2 bases, the J end lost 7 bases, and 14 bases lay between the germline ends. The chain's CDR3 is CASSPFAGPGTQYF. The CDR3 region has the DNA TGTGCCAGCTCACCATTCGCAGGCCCGGGGACCCAGTACTTC.

The sample holds many counts of this clonotype. The chain recombines TRBV7-2 with TRBJ2-1; 12 bases are a match to TRBD2. Germline V lookup: CDR1 SGHTA, CDR2 FQGNSA. This CDR3 is 18 amino acids long. The trim removed 4 bases at V and 7 bases at J, leaving 14 bases unmatched. This CDR3 is CASSSSGGAGVLINEQFF. CDR3 sequence (DNA): TGTGCCAGCAGCTCTAGCGGGGGGGCCGGCGTTTTGATTAATGAGCAGTTCTTC.

This clonotype is categorized as medium-sized. The J gene is TRBJ2-5, the V gene TRBV6-2 or TRBV6-3, with D perhaps matching TRBD2 (5 bases). The CDR3 loop spans 17 amino acids. V dropped 5 bases and J dropped 4 bases, with 23 bases sitting between them. Germline V gene lookup returns CDR1 MNHEY and CDR2 SVGEGT. The CDR3 DNA sequence: TGTGCCAGCAGTCCCTGGACGGATCGCAGGAGCGGAGAGACCCAGTACTTC. This gives the protein CASSPWTDRRSGETQYF.